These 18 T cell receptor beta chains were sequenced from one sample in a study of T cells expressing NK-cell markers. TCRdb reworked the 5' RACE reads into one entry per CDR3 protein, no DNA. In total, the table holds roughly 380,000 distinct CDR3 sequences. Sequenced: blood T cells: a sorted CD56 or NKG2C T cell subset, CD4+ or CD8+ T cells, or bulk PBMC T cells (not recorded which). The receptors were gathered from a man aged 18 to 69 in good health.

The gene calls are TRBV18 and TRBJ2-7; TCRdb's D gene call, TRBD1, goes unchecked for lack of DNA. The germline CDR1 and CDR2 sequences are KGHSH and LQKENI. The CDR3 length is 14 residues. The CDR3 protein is CASSPGTGGDEQYF.

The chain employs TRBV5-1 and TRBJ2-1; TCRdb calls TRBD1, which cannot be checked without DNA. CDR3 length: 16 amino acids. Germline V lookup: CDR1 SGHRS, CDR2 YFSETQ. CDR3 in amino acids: CASSYSPGQGFGEQFF. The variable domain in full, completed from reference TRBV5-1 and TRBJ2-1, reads KAGVTQTPRYLIKTRGQQVTLSCSPISGHRSVSWYQQTPGQGLQFLFEYFSETQRNKGNFPGRFSGRQFSNSRSEMNVSTLELGDSALYLCASSYSPGQGFGEQFFGPGTRLTVL.

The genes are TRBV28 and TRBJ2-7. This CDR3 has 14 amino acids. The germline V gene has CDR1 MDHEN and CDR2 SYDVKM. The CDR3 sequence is CASSLNTVNYEQYF.

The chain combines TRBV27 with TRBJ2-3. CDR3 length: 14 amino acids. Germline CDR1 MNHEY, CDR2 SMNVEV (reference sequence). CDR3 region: CASSLVTNTDTQYF.

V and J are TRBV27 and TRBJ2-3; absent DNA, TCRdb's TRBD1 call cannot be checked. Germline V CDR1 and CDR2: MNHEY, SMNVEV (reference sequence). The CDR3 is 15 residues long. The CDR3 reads CASSSGRLYTDTQYF.

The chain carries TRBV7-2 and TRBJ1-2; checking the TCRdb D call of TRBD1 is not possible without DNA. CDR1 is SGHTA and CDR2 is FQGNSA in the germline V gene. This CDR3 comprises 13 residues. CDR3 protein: CASSVTGFGGYTF.

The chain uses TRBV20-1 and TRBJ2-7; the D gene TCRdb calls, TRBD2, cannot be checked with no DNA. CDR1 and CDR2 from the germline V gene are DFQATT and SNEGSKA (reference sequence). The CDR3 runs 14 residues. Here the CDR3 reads CSARQQRGGREQYF.

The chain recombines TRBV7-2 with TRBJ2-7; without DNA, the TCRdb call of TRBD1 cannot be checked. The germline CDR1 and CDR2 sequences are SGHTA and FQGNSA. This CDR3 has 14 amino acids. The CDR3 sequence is CASSPRQGNNEQYF.

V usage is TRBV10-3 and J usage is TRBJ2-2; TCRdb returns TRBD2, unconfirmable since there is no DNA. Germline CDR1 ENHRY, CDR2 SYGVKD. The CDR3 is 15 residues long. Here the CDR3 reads CAISDAGGNTGELFF.

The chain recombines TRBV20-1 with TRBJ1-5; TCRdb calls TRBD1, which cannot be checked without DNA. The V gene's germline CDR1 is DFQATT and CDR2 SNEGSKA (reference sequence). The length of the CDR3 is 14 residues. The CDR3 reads CSAQENRVSQPQHF.

CDR3: CATSDLGGTGAYEQYF. The gene calls are TRBV24-1 and TRBJ2-7; TCRdb selects TRBD1, and the lack of DNA leaves this call unchecked. Germline CDR1 reads KGHDR; CDR2 reads SFDVKD. The length of the CDR3 is 16 residues.

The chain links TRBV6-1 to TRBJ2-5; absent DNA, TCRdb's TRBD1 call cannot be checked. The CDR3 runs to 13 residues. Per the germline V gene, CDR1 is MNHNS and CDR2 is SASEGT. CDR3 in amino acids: CASWRGTVETQYF.

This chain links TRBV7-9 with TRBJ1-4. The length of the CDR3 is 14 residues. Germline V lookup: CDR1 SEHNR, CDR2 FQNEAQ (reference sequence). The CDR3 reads CASSRGGTTEKLFF.

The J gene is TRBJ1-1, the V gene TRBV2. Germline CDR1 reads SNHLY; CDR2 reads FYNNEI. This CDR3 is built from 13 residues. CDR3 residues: CASSDLLNTEAFF.

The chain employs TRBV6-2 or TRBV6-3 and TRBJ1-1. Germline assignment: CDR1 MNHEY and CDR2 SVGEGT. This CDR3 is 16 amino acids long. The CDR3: CASSYPGGAMNTEAFF.

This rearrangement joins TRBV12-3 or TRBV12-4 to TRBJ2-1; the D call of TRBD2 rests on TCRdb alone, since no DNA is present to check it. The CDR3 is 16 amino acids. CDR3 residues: CASSPPGGGTYNEQFF.

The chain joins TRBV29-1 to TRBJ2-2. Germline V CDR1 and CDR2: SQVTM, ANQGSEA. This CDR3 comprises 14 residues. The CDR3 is CSAAGFSNTGELFF.

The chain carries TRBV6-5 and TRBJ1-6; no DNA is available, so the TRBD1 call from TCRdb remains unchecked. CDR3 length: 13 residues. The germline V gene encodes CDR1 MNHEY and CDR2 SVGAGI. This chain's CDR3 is CASSFGTPSPLHF.